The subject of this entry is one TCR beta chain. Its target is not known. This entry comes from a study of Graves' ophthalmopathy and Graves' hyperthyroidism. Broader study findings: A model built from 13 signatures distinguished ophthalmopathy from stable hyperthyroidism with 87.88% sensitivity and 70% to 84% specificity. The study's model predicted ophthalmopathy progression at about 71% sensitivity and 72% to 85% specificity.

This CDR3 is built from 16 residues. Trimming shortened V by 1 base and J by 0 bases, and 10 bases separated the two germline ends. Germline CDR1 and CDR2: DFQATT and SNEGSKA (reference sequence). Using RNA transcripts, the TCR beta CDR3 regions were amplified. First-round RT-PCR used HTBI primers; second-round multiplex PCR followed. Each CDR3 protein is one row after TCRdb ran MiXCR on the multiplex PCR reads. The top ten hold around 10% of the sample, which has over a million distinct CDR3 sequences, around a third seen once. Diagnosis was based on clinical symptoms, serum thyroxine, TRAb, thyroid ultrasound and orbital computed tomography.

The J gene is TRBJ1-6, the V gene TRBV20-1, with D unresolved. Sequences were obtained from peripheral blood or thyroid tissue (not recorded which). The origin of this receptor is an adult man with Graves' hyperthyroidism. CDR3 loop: CSARGGLSSYNSPLHF. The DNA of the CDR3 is TGCAGTGCTAGAGGCGGACTATCCTCCTATAATTCACCCCTCCACTTT.